Shown below are 30 T cell receptor beta chains from a single sample sequenced in a study of breast tumors, draining lymph nodes, adjacent tissues. TCRdb itself ran the multiplex PCR reads through MiXCR, one entry per CDR3 protein. The sample consists of approximately 190,000 distinct CDR3 sequences, around 29% of them appearing once. The lymph nodes were axillary draining lymph nodes from breast cancer patients. Material for sequencing was axillary lymph node tissue. These receptors all come from a female donor with breast cancer. Some clones in this sample may be carry-over from other donors' samples.

This clonotype was observed a single time. The gene calls are TRBV12-3 or TRBV12-4 and TRBJ2-1; the D gene is possibly TRBD1 (5 bases). Deletions cut 6 bases from V and 5 bases from J, with 11 bases between. The CDR3 spans 13 residues. The CDR3 DNA reads as TGTGCCAGCAGAAGCGACAGACACAATGAGCAGTTCTTC. Amino acid sequence: CASRSDRHNEQFF.

Ten or more counts support this clonotype. The chain links TRBV20-1 to TRBJ2-5, with D perhaps matching TRBD2 (5 bases). This CDR3 spans 12 amino acids. Trimming shortened V by 4 bases and J by 9 bases, and 15 bases separated the two germline ends. CDR1 is DFQATT, CDR2 SNEGSKA, per germline (reference sequence). DNA of the CDR3: TGCAGTGCTAAGGGTAGCGACTCCTCCCAGTACTTC. This gives the protein CSAKGSDSSQYF.

Ten or more counts support this clonotype. The V gene is TRBV7-2, the J gene TRBJ2-1; a weak D match, TRBD1 (6 bases). The V and J ends lost 5 bases and 9 bases respectively, with 17 bases between them. Germline V gene lookup returns CDR1 SGHTA and CDR2 FQGNSA. The CDR3 runs to 14 residues. The CDR3 loop reads CASSPRDTRVEQFF. The CDR3, as DNA: TGTGCCAGCAGCCCCCGGGACACTAGGGTTGAGCAGTTCTTC. Drawing the rest from reference TRBV7-2 and TRBJ2-1, the complete variable domain is GAGVSQSPSNKVTEKGKDVELRCDPISGHTALYWYRQSLGQGLEFLIYFQGNSAPDKSGLPSDRFSAERTGGSVSTLTIQRTQQEDSAVYLCASSPRDTRVEQFFGPGTRLTVL.

V usage is TRBV27 and J usage is TRBJ1-4; 11 bases agree with TRBD1. The ends lost 5 bases at V and 17 bases at J; junction bases unmatched: 13. CDR1 and CDR2 from the germline V gene are MNHEY and SMNVEV (reference sequence). The CDR3 sequence is 14 residues long. The CDR3 DNA follows: TGTGCCAGCAGTCCGGGTTTCGGGACAGGGGGAAAATTTTTT. It encodes CASSPGFGTGGKFF.

This clonotype was detected only a few times. This may be a read error, as it is one base from a much larger clone. V and J are TRBV20-1 and TRBJ2-7, with D unclear. CDR3 length equals 12 residues. Per germline, CDR1 DFQATT and CDR2 SNEGSKA (reference sequence). The CDR3 nucleotides read TGCAGTGCTAAACCCTTTGCGGACGAGCCGTACTTC. Its protein is CSAKPFADEPYF.

This clonotype was seen only once. The V gene is TRBV9, the J gene TRBJ1-4; tentatively, D is TRBD1 (5 bases). This CDR3 has 15 amino acids. V dropped 0 bases and J dropped 0 bases, with 6 bases sitting between them. Germline-derived CDR1 and CDR2 are SGDLS and YYNGEE. The CDR3 DNA sequence: TGTGCCAGCAGCGTAGTGGGGGCAACTAATGAAAAACTGTTTTTT. It specifies CASSVVGATNEKLFF.

This clonotype appeared many times. The chain employs TRBV6-1 and TRBJ1-5, with a tentative D call TRBD1 (6 bases). The CDR3 has 13 amino acids. V was trimmed by 5 bases and J by 4 bases, leaving 9 bases between them. The germline V gene encodes CDR1 MNHNS and CDR2 SASEGT. CDR3 residues: CASSRTVNQPQHF. In DNA form, the CDR3 reads TGTGCCAGCAGTCGGACAGTTAATCAGCCCCAGCATTTT.

This clonotype was detected ten times or more. V usage is TRBV20-1 and J usage is TRBJ1-4; D ambiguous. CDR1 is DFQATT, CDR2 SNEGSKA, per germline (reference sequence). The V gene lost 6 bases and the J gene lost 0 bases, with 14 bases spanning the gap. The CDR3 totals 15 residues. The CDR3 DNA is TGCAGTGCGTCTGATAACACTGCAACTAATGAAAAACTGTTTTTT. As protein: CSASDNTATNEKLFF.

The V and J genes are TRBV2 and TRBJ1-4; D perhaps matches TRBD1 (5 bases). V was trimmed by 8 bases and J by 5 bases, leaving 15 bases between them. CDR1 SNHLY and CDR2 FYNNEI come from the germline V gene. This CDR3 comprises 14 residues. CDR3 in DNA: TGTGCCAGCGGGGTGAGGGGAGTGAATGAAAAACTGTTTTTT. Translating gives CASGVRGVNEKLFF.

About this clonotype itself: Relative to the germline gene, one junction end is altered; a read error may explain this. The rearrangement uses TRBV7-8 and TRBJ1-2; possible D gene TRBD1, 5 bases. The CDR3 is 15 residues long. Germline CDR1 SGHVS, CDR2 FQNEAQ. The CDR3 region is CASSLAFRENYDYPF. Written as DNA, the CDR3 is TGTGCCAGCAGCTTAGCGTTCAGGGAGAACTATGACTACCCCTTC.

This clonotype was observed once. An end of the junction does not agree with germline; a read error may underlie this. The chain employs TRBV20-1 and TRBJ1-4; perhaps TRBD1 as D (6 bases). The CDR3 loop spans 15 amino acids. Per germline, CDR1 DFQATT and CDR2 SNEGSKA (reference sequence). CDR3 coding DNA: TGCAGTGCTAGAGACTGGGGGGCAACTAATGAAAAACTGTCTTTT. This encodes CSARDWGATNEKLSF.

This clonotype came up many times. The chain has TRBV7-3 and TRBJ2-7; 7 bases line up with TRBD2. Germline values: CDR1 SGHTA, CDR2 FQGTGA. The junction had 12 bases not matched to a gene; V was cut back by 4 bases and J by 6 bases. The CDR3 contains 15 residues. CDR3 residues: CASSSSGTTGSEQYF. The CDR3 region has the DNA TGTGCCAGCAGCTCCAGCGGGACCACCGGGAGCGAGCAGTACTTC.

Notes on this clonotype: The junction and the germline gene differ at one end; a read error may be behind it. The gene calls are TRBV27 and TRBJ2-7, with D possibly being TRBD1 or TRBD2 (6 bases each). The germline gives CDR1 MNHEY, CDR2 SMNVEV (reference sequence). The CDR3 consists of 17 residues. CDR3 nucleotide sequence: TGTGCCAGCAGGTTATCGGCCGCCCTAGGGGGGTCCTACGAGCAGTACTTC. Amino acid sequence: CASRLSAALGGSYEQYF.

This clonotype showed up many times. J is TRBJ2-3 and V is TRBV7-3; 8 nucleotides line up with TRBD2. This CDR3 has 15 amino acids. The V and J ends lost 5 bases and 2 bases, in that order; junction bases with no gene match: 6. Germline CDR1 is SGHTA and CDR2 is FQGTGA. CDR3 in amino acids: CASSNGGGDTDTQYF. The DNA of the CDR3 is TGTGCCAGCAGCAACGGGGGGGGGGACACAGATACGCAGTATTTT.

The chain uses TRBV5-4 and TRBJ2-5, with TRBD1 matching over 11 bases. CDR1 and CDR2 (germline): SGHNT, YYREEE (reference sequence). The V and J ends lost 4 bases and 3 bases, in that order; junction bases with no gene match: 5. This CDR3 is built from 15 residues. The CDR3 coding sequence is TGTGCCAGCAGCCCCCCGGGACAGGGGGAAGAGACCCAGTACTTC. Amino acid sequence: CASSPPGQGEETQYF.

This clonotype was seen only a few times. The chain couples TRBV6-6 to TRBJ2-7; 7 bases fit TRBD2. The CDR3 sequence is 14 residues long. Trimming at V came to 5 bases and at J to 2 bases, leaving 6 bases not matched to a gene. Germline CDR1 MNHNY, CDR2 SVGAGI (reference sequence). In DNA, the CDR3 is TGTGCCAGCAGTCACGGCGGGGGAACCTACGAGCAGTACTTC. This codes for CASSHGGGTYEQYF.

This clonotype was seen only once. In nucleotides, the CDR3 is TGTGCCAGCAGCTTGGGGGTTCAGACTGAAGCTTTCTTT. Protein sequence: CASSLGVQTEAFF. This chain links TRBV7-3 with TRBJ1-1; possible D gene TRBD1, 5 bases. There are 13 residues in the CDR3. The V gene's germline CDR1 is SGHTA and CDR2 FQGTGA. Trimming shortened V by 3 bases and J by 5 bases, and 10 bases separated the two germline ends.

This clonotype was detected ten times or more. The chain recombines TRBV3-1 with TRBJ2-7, with no clear D. This CDR3 has 15 residues. Germline CDR1 is LGHDT and CDR2 is YNNKEL (reference sequence). Trimming took off 0 bases at V and 3 bases at J, with 12 bases between the two ends. In DNA form, the CDR3 reads TGTGCCAGCAGCCAAGAGATGGCAGAAGGCTACGAGCAGTACTTC. This sequence encodes CASSQEMAEGYEQYF.

As concerns this clonotype: The junction and the germline gene differ at one end; a read error may be behind it. The V gene is TRBV2, the J gene TRBJ2-7; D unresolved. Germline CDR1 SNHLY, CDR2 FYNNEI. CDR3 length: 13 amino acids. CDR3: CANSEQTMGEQYF. In nucleotides, the CDR3 is TGTGCCAACAGTGAGCAAACCATGGGCGAGCAGTACTTC.

In this sample, this clonotype turned up many times. This sequence joins TRBV10-3 and TRBJ2-7; possible D gene TRBD1, 6 bases. CDR3 length equals 12 residues. Germline-derived CDR1 and CDR2 are ENHRY and SYGVKD. V was pared by 9 bases and J by 1 base, with 10 bases between. CDR3 bases: TGTGCCATTCGCAGGGGATCCTACGAGCAGTACTTC. It codes for CAIRRGSYEQYF.

This clonotype was observed many times. CDR3 in DNA: TGCAGCGATAAACAGGACTCGGCGGGTGAAAAACTGTTTTTT. Translating gives CSDKQDSAGEKLFF. The chain links TRBV20-1 to TRBJ1-4, with a possible D match to TRBD1 (5 bases). CDR3 size: 14 residues. Germline-derived CDR1 and CDR2 are DFQATT and SNEGSKA (reference sequence).

In the case of this clonotype: The limits of the CDR3 on the DNA are not certain, so only TCRdb's listed CDR3 is given. The V gene is TRBV7-6, the J gene TRBJ2-3. CDR1 and CDR2 (germline): SGHVS, FNYEAQ. The CDR3 is 15 amino acids long, termini counted. This chain's CDR3 is CASSILAVRGGTQYF.

This clonotype was seen repeatedly, ten times or more. The V and J genes are TRBV7-2 and TRBJ1-5; the match to TRBD1 covers 7 bases. The CDR3 has 15 amino acids. Per germline, CDR1 SGHTA and CDR2 FQGNSA. The ends lost 5 bases at V and 4 bases at J; junction bases unmatched: 8. The CDR3 nucleotides read TGTGCCAGCAGCCTAGAGACAGGGAGGAATCAGCCCCAGCATTTT. Translation: CASSLETGRNQPQHF.

In its sample, this clonotype was seen many times. The V and J genes are TRBV5-1 and TRBJ2-7; 11 positions match TRBD1. CDR1 SGHRS and CDR2 YFSETQ come from the germline V gene. The CDR3 has 14 residues. V was pared by 4 bases and J by 3 bases, with 3 bases of the junction left unmatched. The CDR3 DNA follows: TGCGCCAGCAGCAAGGGACAGGGGGTCTACGAGCAGTACTTC. This sequence encodes CASSKGQGVYEQYF.

This clonotype was detected once. The chain combines TRBV12-3 or TRBV12-4 with TRBJ1-2; D ambiguous. The CDR3 is 13 amino acids. V was trimmed by 3 bases and J by 7 bases, leaving 12 bases between them. CDR3 nucleotide sequence: TGTGCCAGCAGTTTCGGCCCTGGCGGTGGCTACACCTTC. It specifies CASSFGPGGGYTF.

Ten or more counts support this clonotype. The rearrangement links TRBV20-1 to TRBJ1-4; D ambiguous. Deletions cut 3 bases from V and 5 bases from J, with 1 base between. The CDR3 loop spans 10 amino acids. Germline V gene sequence: CDR1 DFQATT, CDR2 SNEGSKA (reference sequence). DNA for the CDR3: TGCAGTGCTAGCAATGAAAAACTGTTTTTT. Its protein product is CSASNEKLFF.

With respect to this clonotype: With a much larger clone just one base away, this may be a read error. V is TRBV3-1 and J is TRBJ1-4; a possible D gene is TRBD1 (5 bases). Germline V gives CDR1 LGHDT, CDR2 YNNKEL (reference sequence). There are 15 residues in the CDR3. Trimming pared 4 bases from V and 7 bases from J, leaving 16 bases between. Written as DNA, the CDR3 is TGTGCCAGCAGCCCACCGGGACGAGATAGTGAAAAACTGTTTTTT. It translates to CASSPPGRDSEKLFF. Looking up the rest from reference TRBV3-1 and TRBJ1-4 gives the full variable domain: DTAVSQTPKYLVTQMGNDKSIKCEQNLGHDTMYWYKQDSKKFLKIMFSYNNKELIINETVPNRFSPKSPDKAHLNLHINSLELGDSAVYFCASSPPGRDSEKLFFGSGTQLSVL.

This clonotype has a handful of counts. This sequence joins TRBV2 and TRBJ2-5, with 8 bases lining up with TRBD1. V lost 1 base to trimming and J lost 1 base; unmatched junction nucleotides: 2. The CDR3 sequence is 15 residues long. CDR1 SNHLY and CDR2 FYNNEI come from the germline V gene. The chain's CDR3 is CASSEDRGVQETQYF. The CDR3 region has the DNA TGTGCCAGCAGTGAAGACAGGGGGGTCCAAGAGACCCAGTACTTC.

This clonotype appeared a few times. V is TRBV6-2 or TRBV6-3 and J is TRBJ2-1, with 8 bases identical to TRBD2. CDR1 is MNHEY and CDR2 is SVGEGT in the germline V gene. The CDR3 is 16 residues long. V lost 2 bases and J lost 8; bases outside the gene matches: 11. The CDR3 loop is CASSYERRLATDEQFF. DNA of the CDR3: TGTGCCAGCAGTTACGAAAGAAGACTAGCGACGGATGAGCAGTTCTTC.

The chain joins TRBV11-2 to TRBJ2-3, with D perhaps matching TRBD2 (7 bases). Germline CDR1 reads SGHAT; CDR2 reads FQNNGV. The CDR3 has 14 residues. Trimming shortened V by 1 base and J by 8 bases, and 13 bases separated the two germline ends. The CDR3, as DNA: TGTGCCAGCAGCTTAGCGGGGGGCAGGAGTACGCAGTATTTT. As protein: CASSLAGGRSTQYF.